This T cell receptor (beta chain) was sequenced for a study of cytomegalovirus exposure and HLA in healthy donors. Regarding the study as a whole: According to a later analysis, TCR clusters from the first cohort tended to co-occur in the approximately 130 validation repertoires.

A remark on this clone: Its target is not known.

V was clipped by 3 bases and J by 3 bases; unmatched bases: 8. The germline gives CDR1 LNHDA, CDR2 SQIVND (reference sequence). This CDR3 comprises 15 residues. The assay was immunoSEQ multiplex PCR, and TCRdb's table has in-frame clones only and misses some. The data contain roughly 180,000 clones, roughly 86% of them singletons. The TCR sequence derives from a man in his thirties or forties in good health and CMV-seropositive. The sample taken for sequencing was PBMCs. This chain connects TRBV19 to TRBJ2-7; TRBD1 matches 7 bases. The CDR3 reads CASSMEHRGFYEQYF. DNA for the CDR3: TGTGCCAGTAGTATGGAACACAGGGGTTTCTACGAGCAGTACTTC. The complete variable domain, with remaining parts taken from reference TRBV19 and TRBJ2-7, reads DGGITQSPKYLFRKEGQNVTLSCEQNLNHDAMYWYRQDPGQGLRLIYYSQIVNDFQKGDIAEGYSVSREKKESFPLTVTSAQKNPTAFYLCASSMEHRGFYEQYFGPGTRLTVT.